Shown below are 10 T cell receptor beta chains from a single sample sequenced in a study of T cell responses to AZD1222 COVID-19 vaccine. Here immunoSEQ multiplex PCR was the method, and the copy in TCRdb shows in-frame clones only, minus some. Of some 150,000 clones listed, 85% to 95% are singletons. The sample here was peripheral blood, taken on day 0 of AZD1222 vaccination. The origin of the receptors is an adult in good health.

The V call is TRBV19, the J call TRBJ2-5; D is perhaps TRBD2 (6 bases). Trimming removed 4 bases from V and 5 bases from J, with 11 bases in between. The CDR3 has 13 amino acids. CDR1 is LNHDA and CDR2 is SQIVND in the germline V gene (reference sequence). The CDR3 sequence: CASSTGVEETQYF. CDR3 coding DNA: TGTGCCAGTAGTACGGGGGTGGAGGAGACCCAGTACTTC.

This chain joins TRBV6-1 and TRBJ1-2; the D gene is possibly TRBD1 (5 bases). CDR1 and CDR2 (germline): MNHNS, SASEGT. V was pared by 5 bases and J by 0 bases, with 13 bases between. The CDR3 contains 15 residues. This CDR3 is CASSSQGRANYGYTF. The CDR3 DNA reads as TGTGCCAGCAGTTCGCAGGGACGGGCTAACTATGGCTACACCTTC.

This clone showed up just a few times. This chain connects TRBV7-8 to TRBJ1-2; TRBD1 agrees at 9 bases. This CDR3 is 14 amino acids long. Losses at the gene ends were 4 bases for V and 7 bases for J; bases not matched to a gene: 7. CDR1 SGHVS and CDR2 FQNEAQ come from the germline V gene. The CDR3 DNA is TGTGCCAGCAGCTCGGGGACAGGGCTCACTGGCTACACCTTC. The encoded protein is CASSSGTGLTGYTF.

The chain combines TRBV12-3 or TRBV12-4 with TRBJ2-2, with D possibly being TRBD1 or TRBD2 (5 bases each). CDR3 length: 13 residues. Between the trimmed V and J ends, which lost 0 bases and 6 bases, there was a span of 5 bases. CDR3 coding DNA: TGTGCCAGCAGTTTAGCGGGGGCCGGGGAGCTGTTTTTT. It specifies CASSLAGAGELFF.

This chain connects TRBV19 to TRBJ1-1; no definite D call. Germline CDR1 LNHDA, CDR2 SQIVND (reference sequence). Trimming took off 5 bases at V and 1 base at J, with 11 bases between the two ends. This CDR3 has 14 amino acids. The CDR3 loop reads CASSGWTGNTEAFF. CDR3 coding DNA: TGTGCCAGTAGTGGGTGGACGGGGAACACTGAAGCTTTCTTT.

The V and J genes are TRBV30 and TRBJ2-3; no reliable D call. CDR1 is GTSNPN and CDR2 is SVGIG in the germline V gene (reference sequence). With 1 base removed from V and 5 bases from J, the gap between germline ends came to 10 bases. The CDR3 length is 13 residues. The CDR3 loop is CAWSDIARDTQYF. In DNA, the CDR3 is TGTGCCTGGAGTGATATAGCTAGAGATACGCAGTATTTT.

The chain employs TRBV7-7 and TRBJ2-1, with unresolved D. Trimming pared 0 bases from V and 8 bases from J, leaving 20 bases between. Germline V gene lookup returns CDR1 SSHAT and CDR2 FNYEAQ (reference sequence). The CDR3 sequence is 17 residues long. The CDR3 sequence: CASSLAGGTRLKDEQFF. CDR3 bases: TGTGCCAGCAGCTTAGCTGGCGGAACCAGACTGAAAGATGAGCAGTTCTTC.

The rearrangement joins TRBV10-1 to TRBJ2-1; weak D call: TRBD2 (5 bases). Looked up from germline, CDR1 is WNHNN and CDR2 is SYGVQD (reference sequence). V was clipped by 5 bases and J by 8 bases, with 22 bases between them. There are 16 residues in the CDR3. The CDR3 coding sequence is TGCGCCAGCAGTCCTACAACCGGGATGGAGGAGGATGAGCAGTTCTTC. This gives the protein CASSPTTGMEEDEQFF.

The rearrangement joins TRBV7-6 to TRBJ2-3, with a possible D match to TRBD1 (6 bases). In germline, CDR1 is SGHVS, CDR2 FNYEAQ. Trimming removed 5 bases at V and 2 bases at J, with 14 bases between. This CDR3 is built from 15 residues. This CDR3 is CASSGETGVTDTQYF. Written as DNA, the CDR3 is TGTGCCAGCAGCGGAGAGACAGGAGTCACAGATACGCAGTATTTT.

This sequence joins TRBV5-1 and TRBJ2-3; D remains ambiguous. The CDR3 loop spans 13 amino acids. Trimming shortened V by 0 bases and J by 8 bases, and 10 bases separated the two germline ends. Germline loops: CDR1 SGHRS, CDR2 YFSETQ. For the CDR3, the DNA is TGCGCCAGCAGCTTGGTAGCTGGATCTACGCAGTATTTT. Protein: CASSLVAGSTQYF.